Listed below are T cell receptor beta chains from one sample, sequenced in a study of OX40 agonist ivuxolimab in advanced cancers. TCRdb's table, derived via immunoSEQ multiplex PCR, lists solely in-frame clones and lacks some. The sample yields 11,000 to 15,000 clones, roughly 87% seen once. The input for sequencing was CD4+ or CD8+ T cells sorted from blood, taken in a trial of the OX40 agonist ivuxolimab. These receptor sequences come from an adult with an advanced solid tumor such as melanoma, head and neck, liver or kidney cancer. The CDR3 runs from the conserved cysteine through the conserved F or W. D genes are given only for firm matches. Clone size is not always given. Where it is, it says once, few, many or a class for expanded clones.

>.|TRBJ2-3|13|.|TRBV4-1
TGCGCCAGCAGCCAGGGGGTGACAGATACGCAGTATTTT
CASSQGVTDTQYF
>.|TRBJ2-7|13|TRBD1|TRBV19
TGTGCCAGTAGTCTGGGACAGGAAAGCGAGCAGTACTTC
CASSLGQESEQYF
>.|TRBJ2-1|13|TRBD2|TRBV6-5
TGTGCCAGCAGTTCATTGGGAGGGCATGAGCAGTTCTTC
CASSSLGGHEQFF
>.|TRBJ1-1|15|TRBD1|TRBV2
TGTGCCAGCAGTGGGACAGGGGTAAGCAACACTGAAGCTTTCTTT
CASSGTGVSNTEAFF
>.|TRBJ2-3|16|.|TRBV9
TGTGCCAGCAGCGGTAGGCGGGAAGCCCCGGCAGATACGCAGTATTTT
CASSGRREAPADTQYF
>.|TRBJ2-5|15|TRBD2|TRBV9
TGTGCCAGCAGCGTCAGCGGGACCGTCCAAGAGACCCAGTACTTC
CASSVSGTVQETQYF
>.|TRBJ2-5|17|TRBD1|TRBV13
TGTGCCAGCAGCTTTCGGAGGAGCAGGGGGCCGCAAGAGACCCAGTACTTC
CASSFRRSRGPQETQYF
>.|TRBJ2-1|13|.|TRBV6-5
TGTGCCAGCAGTTACTCAGCCTCCCAGGAGCAGTTCTTC
CASSYSASQEQFF
>.|TRBJ2-2|15|.|TRBV30
TGTGCCTGGACAGCCACCCTCACGAACACCGGGGAGCTGTTTTTT
CAWTATLTNTGELFF
>.|TRBJ1-2|13|.|TRBV5-1
TGCGCCAGCAGCTCCGGGGGGTTCGATGGCTACACCTTC
CASSSGGFDGYTF
>.|TRBJ1-4|16|.|TRBV4-3
TGCGCCAGCAGCCAAGATCTCGGGGGGCGGCTTGGAAAACTGTTTTTT
CASSQDLGGRLGKLFF
>.|TRBJ2-7|14|.|TRBV28
TGTGCCAGCAGTTTTTACCTAGTGGGCTACGAGCAGTACTTC
CASSFYLVGYEQYF
>.|TRBJ1-1|13|.|TRBV30
TGTGCTGCGGTGCAGGGGTTTGCCGCTGAAGCTTTCTTT
CAAVQGFAAEAFF
>.|TRBJ2-3|16|TRBD2|TRBV6-6
TGTGCCAGCAGTTACGAGCCTAGCGGGGTTGCAGATACGCAGTATTTT
CASSYEPSGVADTQYF
>.|TRBJ2-3|14|.|TRBV6-4
TGTGCCAGCAGTGAAAGGGGTAGCACAGATACGCAGTATTTT
CASSERGSTDTQYF
>.|TRBJ2-3|15|TRBD2|TRBV7-3
TGTGCCAGCAGTATGGGGGAGGGCCACGCAGATACGCAGTATTTT
CASSMGEGHADTQYF
>.|TRBJ2-1|12|.|TRBV6-6
TGTGCCAGCACCCACGGGAGTTATGAGCAGTTCTTC
CASTHGSYEQFF
>.|TRBJ2-2|16|TRBD1|TRBV13
TGTGCCAGCAGCTTCACCGGGACAGGGAGAACCGGGGAGCTGTTTTTT
CASSFTGTGRTGELFF
>.|TRBJ2-7|13|.|TRBV19
TGTGCCAGTAGTAGTCCCGGGGCCTACGAGCAGTACTTC
CASSSPGAYEQYF
>.|TRBJ1-5|14|.|TRBV7-9
TGTGCCAGCAGCTTATATGGCAGGGATCAGCCCCAGCATTTT
CASSLYGRDQPQHF
>.|TRBJ1-1|13|.|TRBV7-9
TGTGCCAGCAGCTGGGTTATGAACACTGAAGCTTTCTTT
CASSWVMNTEAFF
>.|TRBJ1-2|13|TRBD1|TRBV5-6
TGTGCCAGCAGCGGTGACAGGGACTATGGCTACACCTTC
CASSGDRDYGYTF
>.|TRBJ2-1|15|.|TRBV19
TGTGCCAGTAGTCCCGGGCTAGGCTTGGGCAATGAGCAGTTCTTC
CASSPGLGLGNEQFF
>once|TRBJ2-3|15|TRBD2|TRBV15
TGTGCCACCAGCAGCTTTAGCGGGGGAACAGATACGCAGTATTTT
CATSSFSGGTDTQYF
>once|TRBJ1-2|14|.|TRBV30
TGTGCCTGGAGGGAGGACATCTGGGGAGATGGCTACACCTTC
CAWREDIWGDGYTF
>.|TRBJ2-1|16|TRBD2|TRBV7-2
TGTGCCAGCAGCTTAGCGTACCGCGGGAGGGACAATGAGCAGTTCTTC
CASSLAYRGRDNEQFF
>.|TRBJ2-2|16|.|TRBV7-9
TGTGCCAGCAGCTTAGGGGTGGCGGCGGGTGCCGGGGAGCTGTTTTTT
CASSLGVAAGAGELFF
>.|TRBJ1-6|16|TRBD1|TRBV9
TGTGCCAGCAGCCCCCCGGGACAGGGGTCGAATTCACCCCTCCACTTT
CASSPPGQGSNSPLHF
>.|TRBJ2-2|16|.|TRBV5-4
TGTGCCAGCAGCCCCGGGACGGGGAACATGGCCGGGGAGCTGTTTTTT
CASSPGTGNMAGELFF
>.|TRBJ2-7|16|.|TRBV4-1
TGCGCCAGCAGCCAAGTTATGAGGGGGAATGACTACGAGCAGTACTTC
CASSQVMRGNDYEQYF
>many|TRBJ1-5|13|.|TRBV4-3
TGCGCCAGCAGCCCTCATCCAGGTCAGCCCCAGCATTTT
CASSPHPGQPQHF
>.|TRBJ1-3|14|.|TRBV30
TGTGCCTGGAGCGAAGGGGGGTCTGGAAACACCATATATTTT
CAWSEGGSGNTIYF
>.|TRBJ2-7|16|TRBD1|TRBV28
TGTGCCAGCAGTTTCCCTACAGGGGGCCGCGCCTACGAGCAGTACTTC
CASSFPTGGRAYEQYF
>.|TRBJ2-1|14|TRBD2|TRBV5-1
TGCGCCAGCAGAGGGACTAGCGGGGTTAGGGGGGAGTTCTTC
CASRGTSGVRGEFF
>once|TRBJ2-4|18|TRBD2|TRBV2
TGTGCCAGCAGAACGGGACTAGCGGGAGTCGGGACCAAAAACATTCAGTACTTC
CASRTGLAGVGTKNIQYF
>.|TRBJ2-7|17|TRBD2|TRBV9
TGTGCCAGCAGCACTAGTCCCCTAGCGGGAGTGAGGGACGAGCAGTACTTC
CASSTSPLAGVRDEQYF
>.|TRBJ2-3|14|.|TRBV6-6
TGTGCCAGCAGCCCGGCGCCACTCACAGATACGCAGTATTTT
CASSPAPLTDTQYF
>.|TRBJ1-1|13|.|TRBV19
TGTGCCAGTACCCACCCGGCCAACACTGAAGCTTTCTTT
CASTHPANTEAFF
>once|TRBJ2-7|13|.|TRBV7-9
TGTGCCAGCAGCCCAAACATCATATACGAGCAGTACTTC
CASSPNIIYEQYF
>.|TRBJ2-1|16|TRBD2|TRBV6-6
TGTGCCAGCAGTTATGGGACTAGCGGGAGTTACAATGAGCAGTTCTTC
CASSYGTSGSYNEQFF
>.|TRBJ2-7|12|.|TRBV7-9
TGTGCCAGCAGCTTAAAAGCGTACGAGCAGTACTTC
CASSLKAYEQYF
>.|TRBJ1-4|15|TRBD1|TRBV6-6
TGTGCCAGCAGTCCTACCGACAGGGGAAGGAAAAAACTGTTTTTT
CASSPTDRGRKKLFF
>.|TRBJ2-6|20|TRBD2|TRBV15
TGTGCCACCAGCAGGGAACCTAGCGGTTCTGCCTCCTCTGGGGCCAACGTCCTGACTTTC
CATSREPSGSASSGANVLTF
>few|TRBJ2-1|14|TRBD2|TRBV9
TGTGCCAGCAGCGCGGCCGGGACTAACAATGAGCAGTTCTTC
CASSAAGTNNEQFF
>.|TRBJ1-2|13|.|TRBV25-1
TGTGCCAGCAGTGAATATGGGCTATATGGCTACACCTTC
CASSEYGLYGYTF
>.|TRBJ2-5|15|.|TRBV4-3
TGCGCCAGCAGCCAAGAGGGGGGGGCCCAAGAGACCCAGTACTTC
CASSQEGGAQETQYF